This TCR beta chain is from a study of vaccination effects on CD4 cells after COVID-19 (dated 2022 in TCRdb). General notes on the study: To identify antigen-specific CD4+ T cell clonotypes by their expansion, the ViraFEST assay first stimulated PBMC with viral peptide pools and then applied TCR sequencing. After vaccination, three convalescent patients were sampled at an early time point (day +14) and at a late time point (day +241, +227 and +161, respectively). Post-vaccine samples across the study were collected a median of 72 days after the second dose, with a range of 14 to 241. Each well held two million PBMC cultured in IMDM containing 5% human AB serum, roughly 9.9 IU/ml IL-2 and gentamicin, along with roughly 10 ug/ml peptides. SARS-CoV-2 spike-specific CD4+ TCR repertoires were compared before and after mRNA vaccination in COVID-19 convalescent patients and in infection-naive vaccine recipients. The full study included approximately nine COVID-19 convalescent patients and a few SARS-CoV-2-naive healthy vaccine recipients. The Oncomine TCR Beta short-read assay on an Illumina iSeq 100 was used to sequence cultures from other donors in the study.

Concerning this clone itself: Its antigen is still unknown. Base qualities were left out, and no much larger clone turns up one base away.

Based on the germline V gene, the CDR1 and CDR2 sequences are ENHRY and SYGVKD. Its CDR3 holds 18 amino acids, cysteine through phenylalanine. Only the CDR3 DNA is retained, 54 bases long and in frame from the first base. Trimming accounts for 4 bases at V and 0 bases at J, while the number of junction bases matched to no gene is 9. The receptor library was made with the immunoSEQ multiplex PCR assay. TCR beta CDR3 sequencing was performed on DNA from the cultured, isolated CD4+ T cells. The paper's data handling went like this. The analysis removed non-productive TCR sequences, trimmed reads to the CDR3 region, and retained only CDR3s that were 7 or more amino acids long. Antigen-specific clonotypes were identified with the MANAFEST web app by comparing expansion in peptide wells against reference cultures. For clones to be considered positive, expansion at FDR<0.05 versus reference and all other wells, an odds ratio above 5, and a frequency above 0.1% in two replicate wells were required. Clonotypes significantly expanded in SARS-CoV-2 spike wells and in at least one common cold coronavirus spike condition were defined as cross-reactive. CDR3 similarity was assessed by Levenshtein distance with the stringdist R package, and unrooted trees were built with ape in R 3.6.1. TCRdb carries this immuneACCESS record with in-frame sequences only. Its versions omit some clonotypes, under half of them owing to an unresolved V gene in the studies checked, with the rest unexplained. That table gives V, J and clone size, and the DNA gave D and trimming. The sample profile shows some 31,000 clones; about 68% of them were found once. The top ten hold 6.6% of the sample.

After roughly 11 days of culture, CD4+ T cells were isolated with the EasySep CD4+ T cell isolation kit. PCR-confirmed SARS-CoV-2 infection had occurred in convalescent patients between March and December 2020, before the Alpha, Beta and Delta variants emerged in the United States. Each participant got two doses of an mRNA SARS-CoV-2 vaccine, either BNT162b2 or mRNA-1273. Half of the culture medium was replaced with fresh IL-2-containing medium on days 3 and 7. Unless otherwise noted, each peptide stimulation condition was cultured in triplicate wells. Using Ficoll-Paque Plus gradient centrifugation, PBMC were separated from whole blood and then either used fresh or cryopreserved at -140C. The QIAamp micro DNA kit was used to extract genomic DNA from the cultured CD4+ T cells. Summary of the overall study and its limitations: For convalescent patients, new clones induced by the vaccine made up most of the post-vaccine spike-reactive repertoire, and these new clones were largely distinct from the clones induced by infection. Marked clonal contraction was observed in both infection-induced and vaccine-induced clones at late post-vaccination timepoints, consistent with waning T cell responses. The study was limited by a small number of convalescent patients, and early post-infection timepoints were lacking.

Sequences were derived from CD4+ T cells from PBMCs cultured without peptide, sampled after COVID-19 vaccination. The rearranged chain carries TRBV10-3 and TRBJ1-4; 9 of the junction bases match TRBD1. This clonotype was sampled from a human donor who had a prior SARS-CoV-2 infection. The bases are TGTGCCATCAGTGTAGGCGCGGGACAGGGAACAACTAATGAAAAACTGTTTTTT. This translates into CAISVGAGQGTTNEKLFF.